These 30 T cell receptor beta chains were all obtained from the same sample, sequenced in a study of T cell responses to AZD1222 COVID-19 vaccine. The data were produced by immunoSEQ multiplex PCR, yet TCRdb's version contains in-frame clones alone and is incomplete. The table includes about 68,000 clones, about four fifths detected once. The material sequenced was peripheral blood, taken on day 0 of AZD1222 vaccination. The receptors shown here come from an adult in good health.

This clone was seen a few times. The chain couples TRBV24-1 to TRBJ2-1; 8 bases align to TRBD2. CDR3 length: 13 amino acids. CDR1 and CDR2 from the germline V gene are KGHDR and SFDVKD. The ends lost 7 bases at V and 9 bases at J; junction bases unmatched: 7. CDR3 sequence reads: CATSPGGAGEQFF. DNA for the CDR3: TGTGCCACCAGCCCCGGGGGGGCAGGTGAGCAGTTCTTC.

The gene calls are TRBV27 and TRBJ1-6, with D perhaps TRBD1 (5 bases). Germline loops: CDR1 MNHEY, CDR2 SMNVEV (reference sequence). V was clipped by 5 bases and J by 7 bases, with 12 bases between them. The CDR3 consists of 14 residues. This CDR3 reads CASSPRQLNSPLHF. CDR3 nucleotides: TGTGCCAGCAGTCCAAGACAGTTAAATTCACCCCTCCACTTT.

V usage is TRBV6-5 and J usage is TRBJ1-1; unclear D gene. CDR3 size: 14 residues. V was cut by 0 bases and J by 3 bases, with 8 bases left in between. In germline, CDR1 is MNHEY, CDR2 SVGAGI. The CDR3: CASSYSESDTEAFF. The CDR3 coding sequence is TGTGCCAGCAGTTACTCGGAGTCAGACACTGAAGCTTTCTTT.

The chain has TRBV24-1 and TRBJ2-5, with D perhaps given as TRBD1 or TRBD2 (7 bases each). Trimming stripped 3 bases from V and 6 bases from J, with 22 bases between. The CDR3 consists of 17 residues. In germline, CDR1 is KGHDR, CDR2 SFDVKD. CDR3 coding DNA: TGTGCCACCAGTGATGGGGAGGGATACAGGGGAGGGAAGACCCAGTACTTC. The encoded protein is CATSDGEGYRGGKTQYF.

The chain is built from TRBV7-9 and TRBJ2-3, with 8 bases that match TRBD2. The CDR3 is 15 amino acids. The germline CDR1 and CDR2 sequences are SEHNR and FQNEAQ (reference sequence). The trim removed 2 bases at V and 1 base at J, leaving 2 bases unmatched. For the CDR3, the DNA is TGTGCCAGCAGCTTACCACTAGCGGGCACAGATACGCAGTATTTT. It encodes CASSLPLAGTDTQYF.

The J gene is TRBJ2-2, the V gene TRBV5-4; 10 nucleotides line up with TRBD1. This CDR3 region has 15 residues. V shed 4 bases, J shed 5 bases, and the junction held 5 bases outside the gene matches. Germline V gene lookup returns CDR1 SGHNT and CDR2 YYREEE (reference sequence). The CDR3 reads CASSTGTGATGELFF. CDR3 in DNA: TGTGCCAGCAGCACCGGGACAGGGGCGACCGGGGAGCTGTTTTTT.

The CDR3 DNA reads TGTGCCAGTAGTATCACAGGGGGCTCGAACTACGAGCAGTACTTC. Translation: CASSITGGSNYEQYF. The gene calls are TRBV19 and TRBJ2-7; 9 bases are a match to TRBD1. J gave up 3 bases and V 3 bases, and 6 bases lay outside the gene matches. The CDR3 runs to 15 residues. Germline V lookup: CDR1 LNHDA, CDR2 SQIVND (reference sequence).

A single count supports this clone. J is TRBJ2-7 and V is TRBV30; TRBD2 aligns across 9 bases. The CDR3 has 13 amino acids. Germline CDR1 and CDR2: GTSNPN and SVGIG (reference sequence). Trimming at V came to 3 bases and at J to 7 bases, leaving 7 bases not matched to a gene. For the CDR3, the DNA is TGTGCCTGGAGGGGGACTAGCTTCGAAGAGCAGTACTTC. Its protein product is CAWRGTSFEEQYF.

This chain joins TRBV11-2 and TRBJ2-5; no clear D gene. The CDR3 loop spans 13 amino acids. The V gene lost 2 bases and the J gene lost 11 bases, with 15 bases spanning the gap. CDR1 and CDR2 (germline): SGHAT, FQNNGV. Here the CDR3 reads CASSLSVFSWQYF. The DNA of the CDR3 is TGTGCCAGCAGCTTATCTGTTTTTTCGTGGCAGTACTTC.

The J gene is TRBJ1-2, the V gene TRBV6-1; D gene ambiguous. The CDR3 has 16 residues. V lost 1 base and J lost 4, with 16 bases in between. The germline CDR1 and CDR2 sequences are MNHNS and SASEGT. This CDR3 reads CASSEGKDGRSYGYTF. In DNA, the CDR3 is TGTGCCAGCAGTGAAGGTAAAGACGGCCGGTCCTATGGCTACACCTTC.

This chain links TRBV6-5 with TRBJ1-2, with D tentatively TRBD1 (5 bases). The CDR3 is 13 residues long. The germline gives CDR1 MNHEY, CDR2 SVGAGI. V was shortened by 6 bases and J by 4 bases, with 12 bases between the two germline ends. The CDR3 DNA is TGTGCCAGCAGGTGGCAGGGATTCTATGGCTACACCTTC. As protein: CASRWQGFYGYTF.

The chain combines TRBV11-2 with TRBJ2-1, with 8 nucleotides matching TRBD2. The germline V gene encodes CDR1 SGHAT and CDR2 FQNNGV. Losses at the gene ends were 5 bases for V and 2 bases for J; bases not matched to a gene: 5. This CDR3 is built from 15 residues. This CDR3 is CASSPGGETYNEQFF. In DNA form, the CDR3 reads TGTGCCAGCAGCCCGGGGGGGGAAACCTACAATGAGCAGTTCTTC.

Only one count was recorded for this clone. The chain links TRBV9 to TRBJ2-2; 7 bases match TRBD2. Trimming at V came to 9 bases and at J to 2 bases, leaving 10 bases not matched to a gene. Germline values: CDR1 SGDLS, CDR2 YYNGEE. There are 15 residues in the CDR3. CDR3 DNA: TGTGCCACCCAAACGGGAGGCCATAACACCGGGGAGCTGTTTTTT. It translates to CATQTGGHNTGELFF.

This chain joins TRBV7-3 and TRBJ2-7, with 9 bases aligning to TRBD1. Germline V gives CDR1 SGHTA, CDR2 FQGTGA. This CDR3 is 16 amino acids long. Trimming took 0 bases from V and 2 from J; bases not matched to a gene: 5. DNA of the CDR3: TGTGCCAGCAGCTTAACGCCGGGACAGGGAGCCTACGAGCAGTACTTC. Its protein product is CASSLTPGQGAYEQYF. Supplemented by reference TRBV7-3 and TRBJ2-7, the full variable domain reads GAGVSQTPSNKVTEKGKYVELRCDPISGHTALYWYRQSLGQGPEFLIYFQGTGAADDSGLPNDRFFAVRPEGSVSTLKIQRTERGDSAVYLCASSLTPGQGAYEQYFGPGTRLTVT.

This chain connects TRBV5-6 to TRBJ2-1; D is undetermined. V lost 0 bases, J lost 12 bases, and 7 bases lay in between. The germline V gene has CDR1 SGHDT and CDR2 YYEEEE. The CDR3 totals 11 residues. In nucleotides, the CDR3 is TGTGCCAGCAGCTTGGTCCAGGCGCAGTTCTTC. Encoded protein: CASSLVQAQFF. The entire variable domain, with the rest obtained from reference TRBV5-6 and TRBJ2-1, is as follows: DAGVTQSPTHLIKTRGQQVTLRCSPKSGHDTVSWYQQALGQGPQFIFQYYEEEERQRGNFPDRFSGHQFPNYSSELNVNALLLGDSALYLCASSLVQAQFFGPGTRLTVL.

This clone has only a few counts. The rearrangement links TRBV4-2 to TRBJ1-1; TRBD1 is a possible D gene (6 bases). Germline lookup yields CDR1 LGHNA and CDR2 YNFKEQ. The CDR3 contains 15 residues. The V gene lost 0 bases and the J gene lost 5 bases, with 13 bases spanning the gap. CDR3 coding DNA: TGTGCCAGCAGCCAAGAAACAGGGAGGGTGACTGAAGCTTTCTTT. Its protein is CASSQETGRVTEAFF.

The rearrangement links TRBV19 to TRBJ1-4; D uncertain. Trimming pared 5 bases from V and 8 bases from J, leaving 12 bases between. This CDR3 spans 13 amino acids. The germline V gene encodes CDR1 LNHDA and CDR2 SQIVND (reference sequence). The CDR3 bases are TGTGCCAGTAGTGATATGGTGAGGGAAAAACTGTTTTTT. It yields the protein CASSDMVREKLFF.

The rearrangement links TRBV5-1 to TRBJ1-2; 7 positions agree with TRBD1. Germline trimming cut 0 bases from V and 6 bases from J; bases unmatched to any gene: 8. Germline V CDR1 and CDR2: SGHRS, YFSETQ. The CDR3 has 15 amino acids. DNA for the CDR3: TGCGCCAGCAGCTTGGCCGGGGGAGGGGGCCATGGCTACACCTTC. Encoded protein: CASSLAGGGGHGYTF.

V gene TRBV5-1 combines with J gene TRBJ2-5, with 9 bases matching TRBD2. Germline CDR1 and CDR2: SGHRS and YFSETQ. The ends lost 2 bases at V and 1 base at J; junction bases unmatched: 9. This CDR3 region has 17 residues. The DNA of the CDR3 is TGCGCCAGCAGCTTCCGAGCGGGGGGTGCCCTCCAAGAGACCCAGTACTTC. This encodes CASSFRAGGALQETQYF.

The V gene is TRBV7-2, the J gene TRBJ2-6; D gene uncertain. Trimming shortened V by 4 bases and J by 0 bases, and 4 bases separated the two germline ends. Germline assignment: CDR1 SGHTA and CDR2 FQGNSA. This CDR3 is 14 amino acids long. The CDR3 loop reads CASSSNSGANVLTF. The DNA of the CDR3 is TGTGCCAGCAGCTCAAACTCTGGGGCCAACGTCCTGACTTTC.

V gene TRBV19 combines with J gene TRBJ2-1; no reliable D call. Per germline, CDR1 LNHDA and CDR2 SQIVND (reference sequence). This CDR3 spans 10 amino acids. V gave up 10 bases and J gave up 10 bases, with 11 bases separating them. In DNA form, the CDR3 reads TGTGCCACGGGCGTTGGGGAGCAGTTCTTC. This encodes CATGVGEQFF.

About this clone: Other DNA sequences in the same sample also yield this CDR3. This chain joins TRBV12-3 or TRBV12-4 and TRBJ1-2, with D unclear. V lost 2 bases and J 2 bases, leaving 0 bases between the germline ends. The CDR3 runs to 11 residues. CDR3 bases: TGTGCCAGCAGTTTAAACTATGGCTACACCTTC. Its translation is CASSLNYGYTF.

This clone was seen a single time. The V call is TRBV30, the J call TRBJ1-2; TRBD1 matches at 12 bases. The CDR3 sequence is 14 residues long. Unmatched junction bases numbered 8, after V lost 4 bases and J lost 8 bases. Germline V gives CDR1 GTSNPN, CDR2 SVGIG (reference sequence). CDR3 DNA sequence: TGTGCCTGGAACCGGGACAGGGGGCGGGGAGGCTACACCTTC. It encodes CAWNRDRGRGGYTF.

DNA of the CDR3: TGTGCCATCAGTGAGGAGGCAGGGACCGGCTCCGGCTATGGCTACACCTTC. Translating gives CAISEEAGTGSGYGYTF. The rearrangement links TRBV10-3 to TRBJ1-2; D is perhaps TRBD1 (5 bases). The V end lost 2 bases, the J end lost 4 bases, and 20 bases lay between the germline ends. CDR3 length: 17 amino acids. CDR1 is ENHRY, CDR2 SYGVKD, per germline.

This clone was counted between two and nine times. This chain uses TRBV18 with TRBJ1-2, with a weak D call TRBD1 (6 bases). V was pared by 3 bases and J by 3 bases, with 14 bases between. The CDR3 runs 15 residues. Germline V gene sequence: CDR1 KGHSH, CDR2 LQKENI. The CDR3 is CASSPDLGADYGYTF. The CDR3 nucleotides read TGTGCCAGCTCACCTGATTTGGGGGCGGACTATGGCTACACCTTC.

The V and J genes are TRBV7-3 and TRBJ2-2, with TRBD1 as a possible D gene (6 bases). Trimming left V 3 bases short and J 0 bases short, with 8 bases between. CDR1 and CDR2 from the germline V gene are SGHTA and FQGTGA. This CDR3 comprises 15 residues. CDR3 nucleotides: TGTGCCAGCAGCTTGGACAGCGCGAACACCGGGGAGCTGTTTTTT. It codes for CASSLDSANTGELFF.

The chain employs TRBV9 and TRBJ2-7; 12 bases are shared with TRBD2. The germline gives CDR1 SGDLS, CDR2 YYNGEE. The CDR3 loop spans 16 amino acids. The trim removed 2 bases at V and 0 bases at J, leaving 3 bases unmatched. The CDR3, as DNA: TGTGCCAGCAGCGTCGGACTAGCGGGGATCTCCTACGAGCAGTACTTC. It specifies CASSVGLAGISYEQYF.

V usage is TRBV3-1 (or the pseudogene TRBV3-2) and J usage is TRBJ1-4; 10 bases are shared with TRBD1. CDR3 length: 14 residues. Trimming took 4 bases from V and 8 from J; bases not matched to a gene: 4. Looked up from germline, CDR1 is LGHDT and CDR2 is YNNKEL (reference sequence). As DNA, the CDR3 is TGTGCCAGCAGCCGACAGGGGGCCTTAGAAAAACTGTTTTTT. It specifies CASSRQGALEKLFF.

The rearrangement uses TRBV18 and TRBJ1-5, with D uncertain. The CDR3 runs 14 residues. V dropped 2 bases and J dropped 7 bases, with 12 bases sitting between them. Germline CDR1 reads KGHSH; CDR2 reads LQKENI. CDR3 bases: TGTGCCAGCTCACCAGGTTTTGGCGAGCAGCCCCAGCATTTT. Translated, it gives CASSPGFGEQPQHF.

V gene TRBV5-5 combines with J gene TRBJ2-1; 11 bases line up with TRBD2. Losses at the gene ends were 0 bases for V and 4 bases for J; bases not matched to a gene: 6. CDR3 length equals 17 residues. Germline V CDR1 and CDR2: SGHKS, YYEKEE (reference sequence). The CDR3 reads CASSLGLAGRTYNEQFF. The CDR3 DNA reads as TGTGCCAGCAGCTTGGGACTAGCGGGGCGAACTTACAATGAGCAGTTCTTC.